These 18 T cell receptor beta chains share one sample of origin, sequenced in a study of metastatic and nonmetastatic thyroid tumors. There were no patients who had received any treatment before thyroid surgery. TCRdb reanalyzed the PCR reads with MiXCR. The sample carries about 39,000 clones, 15% to 20% recorded once. Sequencing was carried out using blood. The receptors were sampled from a female donor with papillary thyroid cancer or a benign thyroid nodule (not recorded which). Some clones in this sample may be carry-over from other donors' samples.

This clone has ten or more counts. Other nucleotide sequences in the sample specify the same CDR3. CDR3 residues: CASGTSGSSNYEQYF. As DNA, the CDR3 is TGTGCCAGCGGGACTAGCGGGAGTAGTAATTACGAGCAGTACTTC. The chain recombines TRBV19 with TRBJ2-7; TRBD2 matches 14 bases. The germline gives CDR1 LNHDA, CDR2 SQIVND (reference sequence). The CDR3 is 15 amino acids. With V trimmed by 9 bases and J by 4 bases, 8 bases remained unmatched.

This clone was recorded many times. Other DNA sequences in the sample encode the same CDR3. The rearrangement joins TRBV20-1 to TRBJ1-1; D is undetermined. The CDR3 spans 16 residues. Germline V lookup: CDR1 DFQATT, CDR2 SNEGSKA (reference sequence). CDR3 in amino acids: CRRVILLVLENTEAFF. In DNA, the CDR3 is TGCAGAAGGGTCATTCTGTTGGTTCTGGAGAACACTGAAGCTTTCTTT.

This clone was seen at least ten times. V and J are TRBV6-1 and TRBJ2-1; 12 nucleotides line up with TRBD1. Germline lookup yields CDR1 MNHNS and CDR2 SASEGT. Trimming removed 9 bases from V and 7 bases from J; junction bases left unmatched: 10. The CDR3 is 15 residues long. The CDR3 region is CASRPGQGAYNEQFF. The CDR3 DNA sequence: TGTGCCAGTCGGCCGGGACAGGGGGCTTATAATGAGCAGTTCTTC.

This clone has only a few counts. A much larger clonotype is one base distant, so this may be a read error. The same CDR3 arises from other DNA sequences in this sample as well. This chain joins TRBV10-3 and TRBJ2-5; D ambiguous. V was clipped by 4 bases and J by 1 base, with 7 bases between them. Germline assignment: CDR1 ENHRY and CDR2 SYGVKD. This CDR3 contains 13 residues. CDR3 loop: CAISAQAQETQYF. CDR3 coding DNA: TGTGCCATCAGTGCTCAGGCCCAAGAGACCCAGTACTTC.

This clone appeared a single time. J is TRBJ2-4 and V is TRBV5-6; 7 nucleotides match TRBD1. Germline CDR1 and CDR2: SGHDT and YYEEEE. The J segment lost 0 bases and the V segment lost 7 bases, leaving 7 bases of the junction unmatched. The CDR3 totals 15 residues. CDR3 nucleotides: TGTGCCAGCGTGAATGGACAGGTAGCCAAAAACATTCAGTACTTC. This sequence encodes CASVNGQVAKNIQYF.

The chain has TRBV11-2 and TRBJ2-1, with 9 bases matching TRBD1. V shed 5 bases, J shed 0 bases, and the junction held 11 bases outside the gene matches. Germline V gene sequence: CDR1 SGHAT, CDR2 FQNNGV. The CDR3 sequence is 18 residues long. CDR3: CASSRIPGQGGSYNEQFF. The CDR3 region has the DNA TGTGCCAGCAGCAGAATTCCGGGACAGGGCGGCTCCTACAATGAGCAGTTCTTC.

This clone was seen a handful of times. This chain joins TRBV12-3 or TRBV12-4 and TRBJ2-1, with D perhaps assigned TRBD1 or TRBD2 (6 bases each). The V and J ends lost 3 bases and 8 bases respectively, with 14 bases between them. CDR3 length: 14 amino acids. This CDR3 is CASSLMMGGYEQFF. CDR3 bases: TGTGCCAGCAGTTTGATGATGGGGGGCTATGAGCAGTTCTTC.

The chain couples TRBV20-1 to TRBJ2-2; 8 bases align to TRBD1. From germline, CDR1 is DFQATT and CDR2 SNEGSKA (reference sequence). J was trimmed by 7 bases and V by 0 bases; bases with no gene match: 10. The length of the CDR3 is 16 residues. CDR3 sequence: CSARDAQGAQNGELFF. As DNA, the CDR3 is TGCAGTGCTAGAGATGCTCAGGGGGCGCAGAACGGGGAGCTGTTTTTT.

Many counts were recorded for this clone. The chain couples TRBV7-3 to TRBJ2-7; D remains unclear. The CDR3 is 19 amino acids. Germline V gives CDR1 SGHTA, CDR2 FQGTGA. V was pared by 1 base and J by 3 bases, with 25 bases between. CDR3 nucleotides: TGTGCCAGCAGCTTAAACGACACGACCTCTACCCACGACCTCTACGAGCAGTACTTC. Translating gives CASSLNDTTSTHDLYEQYF.

In this sample, this clone turned up many times. This chain links TRBV19 with TRBJ1-5, with a possible D match to TRBD1 (6 bases). The germline V gene has CDR1 LNHDA and CDR2 SQIVND (reference sequence). Trimming took 5 bases from V and 5 from J, leaving 10 bases between them. The CDR3 sequence is 13 residues long. This CDR3 is CASSLGQYQPQHF. In DNA form, the CDR3 reads TGTGCCAGTAGTCTCGGACAGTATCAGCCCCAGCATTTT.

This clone was found many times. V is TRBV28 and J is TRBJ2-1; the D gene is possibly TRBD2 (5 bases). The CDR3 is made up of 12 amino acids. Germline assignment: CDR1 MDHEN and CDR2 SYDVKM. Trimming took 1 base from V and 9 from J, leaving 7 bases between them. The CDR3 is CASSLFGVEQFF. CDR3 bases: TGTGCCAGCAGTTTATTCGGGGTTGAGCAGTTCTTC.

In DNA form, the CDR3 reads TGTGCCAGCTCACCACCGGGCCTAAACACTGAAGCTTTCTTT. Translation: CASSPPGLNTEAFF. The V and J genes are TRBV18 and TRBJ1-1; no firm D call. Germline V CDR1 and CDR2: KGHSH, LQKENI. The CDR3 contains 14 residues. The germline V and J ends were trimmed by 0 bases and 2 bases, with 7 bases remaining between them.

Many counts were recorded for this clone. This chain joins TRBV20-1 and TRBJ2-7; tentatively, D is TRBD2 (5 bases). With 1 base removed from V and 5 bases from J, the gap between germline ends came to 18 bases. The V gene's germline CDR1 is DFQATT and CDR2 SNEGSKA (reference sequence). The CDR3 covers 15 residues. CDR3 sequence reads: CSARVPFVATNEQYF. The CDR3 DNA is TGCAGTGCTAGAGTTCCCTTTGTAGCGACAAACGAGCAGTACTTC.

In this sample, this clone turned up many times. The chain's CDR3 is CSAKGAGHIQETQYF. CDR3 sequence (DNA): TGCAGTGCTAAGGGGGCGGGGCATATCCAAGAGACCCAGTACTTC. The V call is TRBV20-1, the J call TRBJ2-5; TRBD1 might be the D (7 bases). The CDR3 totals 15 residues. The ends were cut back, 4 bases at V and 1 base at J, with 16 bases in the middle. The germline gives CDR1 DFQATT, CDR2 SNEGSKA (reference sequence).

This clone was seen ten or more times. J is TRBJ2-3 and V is TRBV7-8; either TRBD1 or TRBD2 may fit D (5 bases each). The CDR3 runs 17 residues. V shed 4 bases and J shed 0 bases, with 17 bases lying between them. Germline V gene data show CDR1 as SGHVS and CDR2 as FQNEAQ. CDR3 coding DNA: TGTGCCAGCAGCTCCCCGATGGGGACCGCCAGCACAGATACGCAGTATTTT. Translation: CASSSPMGTASTDTQYF.

This clone was counted at least ten times. This sequence joins TRBV30 and TRBJ2-3, with D possibly being TRBD2 (7 bases). Germline CDR1 is GTSNPN and CDR2 is SVGIG (reference sequence). The CDR3 is made up of 13 amino acids. The CDR3 nucleotides are TGTGCAGCGAGGGGGGGGGGCACAGATACGCAGTATTTT. This codes for CAARGGGTDTQYF. Looking up the rest from reference TRBV30 and TRBJ2-3 gives the full variable domain: SQTIHQWPATLVQPVGSPLSLECTVEGTSNPNLYWYRQAAGRGLQLLFYSVGIGQISSEVPQNLSASRPQDRQFILSSKKLLLSDSGFYLCAARGGGTDTQYFGPGTRLTVL.

For this clone: Mismatch with germline at one junction end may stem from a read error. V gene TRBV7-8 combines with J gene TRBJ1-6; 9 bases fit TRBD1. Germline CDR1 and CDR2: SGHVS and FQNEAQ. The CDR3 consists of 15 residues. The CDR3 reads CVSSPGTGCGSPLHF. The CDR3 region has the DNA TGTGTCAGCAGCCCCGGGACAGGGTGTGGATCACCCCTCCACTTT.

This clone was counted ten times or more. One base away lies a much larger clone, so this may be a sequencing read error. V usage is TRBV20-1 and J usage is TRBJ1-1; D is uncertain. The V gene lost 5 bases and the J gene lost 3 bases, with 10 bases spanning the gap. Germline V gene lookup returns CDR1 DFQATT and CDR2 SNEGSKA (reference sequence). The CDR3 length is 12 residues. The CDR3 region has the DNA TGCAGTGCTGGAAGGACCTACACTGAAGCTTTCTTT. Amino acid sequence: CSAGRTYTEAFF.